The rows below give T cell receptor beta chains drawn from one sample of a study of shared clonotypes between healthy human individuals. Using immunoSEQ multiplex PCR, the repertoire was profiled, and TCRdb retains in-frame clones only, with some absent. The sample includes some 2,100,000 clones, roughly 91% of them seen just once. The sample taken for sequencing was naive CD8+ T cells from PBMCs. The receptor set was obtained from a man between 18 and 29 years old in good health. Some clones in this sample may be carry-over from other donors' samples. The CDR3 runs from the conserved cysteine through the conserved F or W. The D gene is left open where the match is weak.

v_gene	d_gene	j_gene	CDR3nt	CDR3aa
TRBV28	.	TRBJ2-7	TGTGCCAGCAGTTTGGGCTCAACGATCTACGAGCAGTACTTC	CASSLGSTIYEQYF
TRBV29-1	.	TRBJ1-2	TGCAGCGAATACAGGGTCGGCTATGGCTACACCTTC	CSEYRVGYGYTF
TRBV27	.	TRBJ2-7	TGTGCCAGCTCTTACAGGAGGCCCTACGAGCAGTACTTC	CASSYRRPYEQYF
TRBV13	TRBD1	TRBJ2-6	TGTGCCAGCAGCTTAGGGGGACAGGGTGTCTCTGGGGCCAACGTCCTGACTTTC	CASSLGGQGVSGANVLTF
TRBV4-2	TRBD1	TRBJ2-3	TGTGCCAGCAGCCAAGAAGGCGGGACAGGGGAAGAAGATACGCAGTATTTT	CASSQEGGTGEEDTQYF
TRBV19	.	TRBJ2-5	TGTGCCAGTAGTATAGGAGCAGGGTTCGGAGAGACCCAGTACTTC	CASSIGAGFGETQYF
TRBV19	.	TRBJ1-1	TGTGCCAGTAGTATATTTTCCGGGGCAAACACTGAAGCTTTCTTT	CASSIFSGANTEAFF
TRBV28	.	TRBJ2-5	TGTGCCAGCAGTTTTAGAACAGCTCAAGAGACCCAGTACTTC	CASSFRTAQETQYF
TRBV7-9	TRBD1	TRBJ1-1	TGTGCCAGCAGGGGCACAGGGGTGGGCACTGAAGCTTTCTTT	CASRGTGVGTEAFF
TRBV7-9	TRBD2	TRBJ2-7	TGTGCCAGCGGGGAACGACTAGCGGGAGAGGTTAAGGACGAGCAGTACTTC	CASGERLAGEVKDEQYF